This entry is about one T cell receptor beta chain. Its antigen remains unidentified. No base quality information exists; no much larger clone differs at one position. Including the terminal cysteine and phenylalanine, the CDR3 comprises 15 residues. Only the CDR3 portion is preserved as DNA: 45 bases, with reading frame beginning at the first base. The germline V gene yields SGHTA for CDR1 and FQGNSA for CDR2. The V end loses 5 bases and the J end loses 2 bases, and a stretch of 13 bases separates them. The immunoSEQ Assay, a bias-controlled multiplex PCR, was used to amplify TCRbeta CDR3 regions from genomic DNA. On the study's bioinformatics: Nucleated cell counts per sample were estimated from amplification of reference gene primers within the assay. To quantify the absolute abundance of each unique TCRbeta CDR3 rearrangement, sequence reads were collapsed and filtered. For each sample, productive Simpson clonality was calculated as the square root of Simpson's diversity index across productive rearrangements. TCRdb's version of the immuneACCESS table is confined to in-frame rearrangements and falls short of the full clone set. An unresolved V gene accounts for under half of the shortfall where checked; the remainder is of unknown origin. D and trimming come from the DNA, and the V and J calls and clone size come from that table. Here the sample has approximately 76,000 clones; around 88% occur a single time. Under 9.5% of the sample is taken by the ten largest.

The data are from a study of blood T cell repertoires in COVID-19 (TCRdb year 2020). With regard to the full study: Samples covering the acute and convalescent phases of COVID-19 were provided by collaborators in the United States, Italy and Spain. The material from the prospective study consisted of cDNA or gDNA derived from T cells, B-cell-depleted T cells, or PBMCs. Samples came from the ongoing ImmuneRACE study (first 160 participants) plus 1,254 subjects from 6 global collaborators. The repertoires were released in a freely available public database meant as a resource for research on the immune response to SARS-CoV-2. Subjects who had been exposed to COVID-19, were actively infected with it, or had recovered from it provided the deeply sampled blood TCRbeta repertoires that made up the dataset. HLA class I and class II types, where available, came from metadata supplied by the sample provider rather than from assay-based typing. A de-identified subject ID, COVID-19 status, age in years and sex were almost always included in the sample metadata.

Collaborating institutions collected whole blood in K2EDTA tubes following their own protocols. Collaborator samples were shipped for TCRbeta analysis as frozen whole blood, isolated PBMCs, or DNA extracted from either sample type. Points the paper makes about the study in general: Clinical and demographic metadata were provided uncurated, with the amount varying by source and participant.

The clonotype was recovered from a man under 40 with acute or convalescent COVID-19. What was sequenced was peripheral blood. In this chain, TRBV7-2 is recombined with TRBJ2-1; a tentative D call is TRBD2 (7 bases match). The DNA reads TGTGCCAGCAGCGGGAGGGGGTTGCCCTACAATGAGCAGTTCTTC. This gives the protein CASSGRGLPYNEQFF. The variable domain in full, with residues beyond the CDR3 obtained from the reference TRBV7-2 and TRBJ2-1 genes, is GAGVSQSPSNKVTEKGKDVELRCDPISGHTALYWYRQSLGQGLEFLIYFQGNSAPDKSGLPSDRFSAERTGGSVSTLTIQRTQQEDSAVYLCASSGRGLPYNEQFFGPGTRLTVL.